This T cell receptor (beta chain) was recovered during a study of T cell repertoires and Cas9 in healthy adults. Study background: SpCas9-reactive CD4 and CD8 T cells were characterized for potency, cytotoxicity and lineage.

Clones were sequenced by immunoSEQ multiplex PCR, and TCRdb holds only the in-frame ones, with some missing. The data contain about 22,000 clones, roughly 89% of them singletons. This clone showed up just once. The CDR3 consists of 12 residues. Trimming shortened V by 3 bases and J by 8 bases, and 7 bases separated the two germline ends. Germline CDR1 reads SGHTA; CDR2 reads FQGTGA. V and J are TRBV7-3 and TRBJ2-2, with D unresolved. The TCR was taken from a human donor in good health. Sequencing was performed on CD4+ effector T cells (CD127+, CD25-, CD137-, CD154-) from PBMCs; culture status not recorded. The CDR3 is CASSFGWGELFF. CDR3 bases: TGTGCCAGCAGCTTTGGGTGGGGGGAGCTGTTTTTT. The full variable domain, its missing parts supplied by reference TRBV7-3 and TRBJ2-2, is GAGVSQTPSNKVTEKGKYVELRCDPISGHTALYWYRQSLGQGPEFLIYFQGTGAADDSGLPNDRFFAVRPEGSVSTLKIQRTERGDSAVYLCASSFGWGELFFGEGSRLTVL.